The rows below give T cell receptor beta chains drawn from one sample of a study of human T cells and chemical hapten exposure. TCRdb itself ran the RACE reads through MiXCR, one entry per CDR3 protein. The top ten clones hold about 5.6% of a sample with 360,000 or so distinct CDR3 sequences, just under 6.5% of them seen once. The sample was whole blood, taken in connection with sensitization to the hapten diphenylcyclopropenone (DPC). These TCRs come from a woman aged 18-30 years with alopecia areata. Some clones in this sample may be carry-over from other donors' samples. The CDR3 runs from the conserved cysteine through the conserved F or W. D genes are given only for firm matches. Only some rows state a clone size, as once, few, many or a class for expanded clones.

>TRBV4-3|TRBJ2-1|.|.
CASSEGGTGGYNEQFF
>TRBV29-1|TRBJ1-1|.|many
CSVAGVNSLNTEAFF
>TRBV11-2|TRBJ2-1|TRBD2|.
CASSRLAGGPEQFF
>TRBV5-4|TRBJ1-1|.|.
CASSLRGKNTEAFF
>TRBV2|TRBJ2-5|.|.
CASRRETEETQYF
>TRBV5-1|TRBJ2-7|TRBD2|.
CASSSRPGLAYEQYF
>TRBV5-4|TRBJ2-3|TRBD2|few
CASSSRLAISTDTQYF
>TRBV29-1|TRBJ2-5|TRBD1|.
CSVYGQGGETQYF
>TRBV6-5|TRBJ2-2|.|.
CASSPIGETNTGELFF
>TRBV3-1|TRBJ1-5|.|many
CASSQGTVGGIRPQHF
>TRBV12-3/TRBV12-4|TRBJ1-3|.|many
CASSGTVSGNTIYF
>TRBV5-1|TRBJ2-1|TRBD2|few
CASGGGESYNEQFF
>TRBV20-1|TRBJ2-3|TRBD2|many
CSARQRGGSDTQYF
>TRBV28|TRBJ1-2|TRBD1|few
CASLSRDRLNGYTF
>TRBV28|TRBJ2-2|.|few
CASGVMAGELFF
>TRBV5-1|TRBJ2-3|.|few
CASSLAAGPPTDTQYF
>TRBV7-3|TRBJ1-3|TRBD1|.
CASSSRDRPLAPIYF
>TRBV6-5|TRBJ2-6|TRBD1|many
CASSYSLGTGPPGANVLTF
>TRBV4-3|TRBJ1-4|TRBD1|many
CASSQDSTGGNEKLFF
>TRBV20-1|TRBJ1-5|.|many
CSARAGRNNQPQHF
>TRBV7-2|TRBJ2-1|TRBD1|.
CASSSSGGYNEQFF
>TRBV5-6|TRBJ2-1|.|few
CASSLAPQGAYNEQFF
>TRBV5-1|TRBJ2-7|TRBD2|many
CASSWGGEQYF
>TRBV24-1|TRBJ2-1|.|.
CATSGVYEQFF
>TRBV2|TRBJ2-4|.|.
CASSEALTKNIQYF
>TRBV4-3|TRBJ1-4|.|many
CASSPRPGATNEKLFF
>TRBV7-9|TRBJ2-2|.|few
CASSPRKTGELFF
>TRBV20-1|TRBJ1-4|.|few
CSARVWTYEKLFF
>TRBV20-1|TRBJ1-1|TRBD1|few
CSARDPRTGVGTEAFF
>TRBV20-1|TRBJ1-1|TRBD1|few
CSASKDRGVSEAFF
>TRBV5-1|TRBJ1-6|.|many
CASSFGTDRFGLHF
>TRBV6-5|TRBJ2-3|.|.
CASSYTAVQDTQYF
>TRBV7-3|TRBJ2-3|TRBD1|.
CASATGATDTQYF
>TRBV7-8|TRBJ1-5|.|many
CASSFRKPGTKQVQPQHF
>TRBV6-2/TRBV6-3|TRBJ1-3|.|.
CASSYSPSGSGNTIYF
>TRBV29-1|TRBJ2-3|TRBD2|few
CSVERGGTDTQYF
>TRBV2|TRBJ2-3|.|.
CASSLRERYYTDTQYF
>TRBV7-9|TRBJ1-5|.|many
CASSLSGTQGSNQPQHF
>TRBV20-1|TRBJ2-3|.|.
CSAGTDFGADTQYF
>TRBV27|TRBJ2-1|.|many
CASSHKGLRIRNEQFF
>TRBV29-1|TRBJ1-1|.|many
CSVALRTANTEAFF